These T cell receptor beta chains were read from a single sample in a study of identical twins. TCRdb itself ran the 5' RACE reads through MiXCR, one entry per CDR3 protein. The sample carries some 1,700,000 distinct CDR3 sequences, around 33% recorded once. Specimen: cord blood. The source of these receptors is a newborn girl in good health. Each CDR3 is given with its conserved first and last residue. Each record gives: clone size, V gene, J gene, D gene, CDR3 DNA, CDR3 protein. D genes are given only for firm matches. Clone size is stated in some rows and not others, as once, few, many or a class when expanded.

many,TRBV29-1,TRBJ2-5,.,TGCAGCGCCGGACCTCCCCAAGAGACCCAGTACTTC,CSAGPPQETQYF
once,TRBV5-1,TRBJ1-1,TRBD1,TGCGCCAGCAGCTGGCAGGGGGGCCTAGCGAACACTGAAGCTTTCTTT,CASSWQGGLANTEAFF
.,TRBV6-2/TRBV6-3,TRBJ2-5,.,TGTGCCAGCCAGCCCCGTCCGGGACACCTAGGGGAGACCCAGTACTTC,CASQPRPGHLGETQYF
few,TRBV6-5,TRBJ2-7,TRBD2,TGTGCCAGCAGTTATAGAGCGGGAGGGGCCTACGAGCAGTACTTC,CASSYRAGGAYEQYF
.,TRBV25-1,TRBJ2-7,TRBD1,TGTGCCAGCAGTGAATTCACCGGGACAGTGTACTTC,CASSEFTGTVYF
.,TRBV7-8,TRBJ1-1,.,TGTGCCAGCATGGGGGGAAAAGCAACCGGTGAAGCTTTCTTT,CASMGGKATGEAFF
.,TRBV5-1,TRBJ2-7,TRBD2,TGCGCCAGCAGCTTGCGAGGGGAGGGCTCCTACGAGCAGTACTTC,CASSLRGEGSYEQYF
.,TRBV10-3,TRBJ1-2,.,TGTGCCATCAGTGAGTCGACTCTGAATTCTTTGGCCGGCTACACCTTC,CAISESTLNSLAGYTF
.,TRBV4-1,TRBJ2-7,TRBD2,TGCGCCAGCAGCCAACAGCGGGAGGGCTCCTACGAGCAGTACTTC,CASSQQREGSYEQYF
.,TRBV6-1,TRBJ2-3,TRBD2,TGTGCCAGCAGTGAACTAGGAGCGGGAGGCACAGGTACGCAGTATTTT,CASSELGAGGTGTQYF
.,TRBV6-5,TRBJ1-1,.,TGTGCCAGCAGCAAGAAGGCGAACACTGAAGCTTTCTTT,CASSKKANTEAFF
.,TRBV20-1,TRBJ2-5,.,TGCAGTGCTAGAGTGGGCAGCTCCTACAATGAGCAGTACTTC,CSARVGSSYNEQYF